Reported below is one T cell receptor beta chain. The antigen is undetermined. The planned depth of sequencing spanned 1 in 200,000 to 1 in 1 million T cells. Measured with immunoSEQ multiplex PCR; TCRdb has only the in-frame clones, and not every one. This sample has some 170,000 clones; about 88% occur once, and the top ten carry approximately 3%. The data derive from a study of cytotoxic CD8 clonotypes in ibrutinib-treated CLL. Study-level background: A mean of approximately 260,000 productive templates and 85,000 to 95,000 productive rearrangements was obtained per sample. General study points: Collection times varied between progressing and sustained-remission patients. Clonality rose at ibrutinib response, held steady in sustained remission, and fell toward baseline at progression.

The J segment lost 2 bases and the V segment lost 7 bases, leaving 5 bases of the junction unmatched. CDR3 size: 15 residues. Germline values: CDR1 SGHNT, CDR2 YENEEA. This sample comprised PBMCs, obtained at disease progression, from a patient treated with ibrutinib. This TCR was sampled from a human donor with chronic lymphocytic leukemia. This chain connects TRBV11-3 to TRBJ2-7; 13 bases fit TRBD2. CDR3 sequence: CASNPGTSGTYEQYF. In nucleotides, the CDR3 is TGTGCCAGCAATCCCGGGACTAGCGGGACCTACGAGCAGTACTTC.